This TCR beta chain was profiled in a study of regulatory T cells in long-lasting Graves disease. Library construction for TCR beta used iRepertoire HTBI primers and Arm-PCR of CDR3 regions. TCRdb analysed the multiplex PCR reads with MiXCR anew, one entry per CDR3 protein. This sample has roughly 530,000 distinct CDR3 sequences; around 15% occur once, and the top ten carry around 25%. This clonotype was seen at least ten times. Time point noted: newly diagnosed GD, antithyroid drugs for less than 3 months. From RNA extracted from PBMCs, the TCR library was made. CDR3 size: 13 residues. The germline V and J ends were trimmed by 5 bases and 6 bases, with 11 bases remaining between them. Germline-derived CDR1 and CDR2 are SGHTA and FQGTGA. The sample also formed part of further work on T cells in Graves' hyperthyroidism and ophthalmopathy.

The receptor's source is a woman aged 35-60 years with Graves disease. The sample was peripheral blood mononuclear cells (PBMCs), taken at new diagnosis, from a patient treated with antithyroid drugs. The chain links TRBV7-3 to TRBJ2-1, with D perhaps TRBD2 (5 bases). CDR3 nucleotide sequence: TGTGCCAGCAGCATGACTAAATTCAATGAGCAGTTCTTC. Protein product: CASSMTKFNEQFF.